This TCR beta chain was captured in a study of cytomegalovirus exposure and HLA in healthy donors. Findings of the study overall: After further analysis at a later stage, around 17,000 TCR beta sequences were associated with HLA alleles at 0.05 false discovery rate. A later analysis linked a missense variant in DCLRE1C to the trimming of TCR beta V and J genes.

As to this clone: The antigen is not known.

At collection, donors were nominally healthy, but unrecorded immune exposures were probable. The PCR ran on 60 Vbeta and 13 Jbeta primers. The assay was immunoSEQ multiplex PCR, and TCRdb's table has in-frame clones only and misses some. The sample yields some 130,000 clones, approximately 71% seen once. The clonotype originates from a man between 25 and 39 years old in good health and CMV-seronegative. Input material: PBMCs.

The CDR3 nucleotides read TGTGCCAGCAGTCCCCACGCGGCGAACACAGATACGCAGTATTTT. Residues: CASSPHAANTDTQYF. V is TRBV6-1 and J is TRBJ2-3; no firm D call. V lost 5 bases to trimming and J lost 2 bases, with 14 bases between them. The CDR3 is 15 amino acids. CDR1 and CDR2 (germline): MNHNS, SASEGT.